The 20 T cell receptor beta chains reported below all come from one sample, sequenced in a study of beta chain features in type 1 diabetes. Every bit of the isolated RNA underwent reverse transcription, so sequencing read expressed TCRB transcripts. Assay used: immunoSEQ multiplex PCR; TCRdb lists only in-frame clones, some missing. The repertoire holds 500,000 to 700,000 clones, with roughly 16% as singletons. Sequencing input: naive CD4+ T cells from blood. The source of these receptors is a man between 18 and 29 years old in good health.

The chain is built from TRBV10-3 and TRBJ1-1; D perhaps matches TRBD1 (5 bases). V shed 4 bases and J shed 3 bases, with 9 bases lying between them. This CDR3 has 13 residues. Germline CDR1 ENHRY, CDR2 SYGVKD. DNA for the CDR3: TGTGCCATCAGTGCTTCCAGGGACACTGAAGCTTTCTTT. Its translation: CAISASRDTEAFF.

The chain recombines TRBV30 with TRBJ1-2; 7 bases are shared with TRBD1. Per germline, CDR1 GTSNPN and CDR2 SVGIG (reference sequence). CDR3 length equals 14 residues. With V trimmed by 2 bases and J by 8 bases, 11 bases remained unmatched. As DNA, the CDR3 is TGTGCCTGGAGTTCATCGGGACAGTCCTGGGGCTACACCTTC. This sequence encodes CAWSSSGQSWGYTF. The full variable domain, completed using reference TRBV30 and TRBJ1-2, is SQTIHQWPATLVQPVGSPLSLECTVEGTSNPNLYWYRQAAGRGLQLLFYSVGIGQISSEVPQNLSASRPQDRQFILSSKKLLLSDSGFYLCAWSSSGQSWGYTFGSGTRLTVV.

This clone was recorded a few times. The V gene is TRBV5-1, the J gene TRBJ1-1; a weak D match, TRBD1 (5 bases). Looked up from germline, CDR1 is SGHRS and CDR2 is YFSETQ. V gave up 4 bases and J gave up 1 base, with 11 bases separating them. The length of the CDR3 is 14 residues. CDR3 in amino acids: CASSAPDRNTEAFF. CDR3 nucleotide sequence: TGCGCCAGCAGCGCGCCCGACAGGAACACTGAAGCTTTCTTT.

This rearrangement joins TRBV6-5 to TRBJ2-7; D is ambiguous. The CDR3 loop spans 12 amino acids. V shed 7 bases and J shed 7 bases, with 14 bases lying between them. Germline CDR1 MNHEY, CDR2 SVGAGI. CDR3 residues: CASNNPIEEQYF. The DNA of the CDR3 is TGTGCCAGCAATAACCCAATCGAGGAGCAGTACTTC.

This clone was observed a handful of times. The CDR3 region is CSVQGTGESPLHF. CDR3 nucleotides: TGCAGCGTTCAGGGGACAGGGGAGTCACCCCTCCACTTT. The chain has TRBV29-1 and TRBJ1-6, with TRBD1 identical over 10 bases. V trimming: 5 bases; J trimming: 10 bases; junction bases outside the gene matches: 5. Germline V gene sequence: CDR1 SQVTM, CDR2 ANQGSEA. The CDR3 contains 13 residues.

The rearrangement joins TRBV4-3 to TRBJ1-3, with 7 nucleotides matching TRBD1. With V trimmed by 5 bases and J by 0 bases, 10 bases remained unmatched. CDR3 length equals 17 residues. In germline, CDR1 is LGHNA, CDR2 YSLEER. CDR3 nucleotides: TGCGCCAGCAGCAAGGGGGACAGTGTGTTCTCTGGAAACACCATATATTTT. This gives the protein CASSKGDSVFSGNTIYF.

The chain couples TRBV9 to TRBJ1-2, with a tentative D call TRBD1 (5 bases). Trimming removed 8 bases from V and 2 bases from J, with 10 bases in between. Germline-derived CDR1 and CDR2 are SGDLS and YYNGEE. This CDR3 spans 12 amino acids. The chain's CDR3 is CASHRGNYGYTF. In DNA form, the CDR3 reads TGTGCCAGTCATCGGGGGAACTATGGCTACACCTTC.

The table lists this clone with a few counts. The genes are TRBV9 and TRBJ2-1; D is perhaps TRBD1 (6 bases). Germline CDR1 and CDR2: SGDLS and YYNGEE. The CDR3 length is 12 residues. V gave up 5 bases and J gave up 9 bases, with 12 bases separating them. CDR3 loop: CASSPRQAEQFF. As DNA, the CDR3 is TGTGCCAGCAGTCCCCGACAGGCTGAGCAGTTCTTC.

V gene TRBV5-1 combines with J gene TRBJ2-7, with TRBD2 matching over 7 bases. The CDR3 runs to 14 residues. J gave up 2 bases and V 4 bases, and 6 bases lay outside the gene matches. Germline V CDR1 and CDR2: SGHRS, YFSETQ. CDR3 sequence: CASSRGGTPYEQYF. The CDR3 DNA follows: TGCGCCAGCAGCAGGGGAGGGACGCCCTACGAGCAGTACTTC.

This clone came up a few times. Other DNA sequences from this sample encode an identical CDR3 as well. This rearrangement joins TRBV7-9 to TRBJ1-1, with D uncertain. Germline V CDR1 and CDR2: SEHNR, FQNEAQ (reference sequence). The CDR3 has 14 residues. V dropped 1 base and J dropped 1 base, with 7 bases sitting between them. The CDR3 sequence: CASSLGTANTEAFF. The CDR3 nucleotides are TGTGCCAGCAGCTTAGGTACCGCGAACACTGAAGCTTTCTTT.

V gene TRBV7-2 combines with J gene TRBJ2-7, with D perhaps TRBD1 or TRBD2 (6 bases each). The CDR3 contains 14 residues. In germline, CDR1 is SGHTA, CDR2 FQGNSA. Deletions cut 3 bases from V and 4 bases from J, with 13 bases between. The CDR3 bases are TGTGCCAGCAGCTTCGCACAGGGAGGATACGAGCAGTACTTC. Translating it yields CASSFAQGGYEQYF.

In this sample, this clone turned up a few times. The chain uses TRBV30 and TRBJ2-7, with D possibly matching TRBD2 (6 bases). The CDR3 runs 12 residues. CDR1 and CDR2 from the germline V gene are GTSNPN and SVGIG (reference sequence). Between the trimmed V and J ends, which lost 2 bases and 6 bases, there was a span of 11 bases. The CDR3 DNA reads TGTGCCTGGAGTTTGAGGAGGGCCGAGCAGTACTTC. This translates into CAWSLRRAEQYF.

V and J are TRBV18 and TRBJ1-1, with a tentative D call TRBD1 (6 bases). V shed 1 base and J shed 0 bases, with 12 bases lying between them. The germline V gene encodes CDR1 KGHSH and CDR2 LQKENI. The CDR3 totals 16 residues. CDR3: CASSPRDTGMNTEAFF. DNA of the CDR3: TGTGCCAGCTCACCACGGGACACCGGTATGAACACTGAAGCTTTCTTT.

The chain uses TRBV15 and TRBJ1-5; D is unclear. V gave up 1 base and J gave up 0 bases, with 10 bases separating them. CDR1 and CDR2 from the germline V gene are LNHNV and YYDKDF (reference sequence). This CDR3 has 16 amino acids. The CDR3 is CATSRGQGNSNQPQHF. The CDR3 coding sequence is TGTGCCACCAGCAGAGGGCAAGGAAATAGCAATCAGCCCCAGCATTTT. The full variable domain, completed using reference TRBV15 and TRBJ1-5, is DAMVIQNPRYQVTQFGKPVTLSCSQTLNHNVMYWYQQKSSQAPKLLFHYYDKDFNNEADTPDNFQSRRPNTSFCFLDIRSPGLGDTAMYLCATSRGQGNSNQPQHFGDGTRLSIL.

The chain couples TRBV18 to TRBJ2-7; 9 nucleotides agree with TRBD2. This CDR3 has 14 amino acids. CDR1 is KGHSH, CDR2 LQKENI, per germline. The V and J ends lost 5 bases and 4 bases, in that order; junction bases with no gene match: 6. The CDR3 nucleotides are TGTGCCAGCTCAGCGGGACTAGCTTCTTACGAGCAGTACTTC. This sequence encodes CASSAGLASYEQYF.

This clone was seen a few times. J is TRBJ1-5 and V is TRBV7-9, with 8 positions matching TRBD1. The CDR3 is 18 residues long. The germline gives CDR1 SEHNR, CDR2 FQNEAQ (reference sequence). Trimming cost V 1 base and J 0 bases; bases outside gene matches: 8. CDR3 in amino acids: CASSLGWTGQGSNQPQHF. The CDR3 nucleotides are TGTGCCAGCAGCTTAGGCTGGACAGGGCAGGGTAGCAATCAGCCCCAGCATTTT.

For the CDR3, the DNA is TGTGCCAGCAGCCGAGGACTAGCGGGAGTCGTGGGCACAGATACGCAGTATTTT. This encodes CASSRGLAGVVGTDTQYF. This chain uses TRBV5-4 with TRBJ2-3, with 13 positions matching TRBD2. The CDR3 is 18 residues long. The germline V gene has CDR1 SGHNT and CDR2 YYREEE (reference sequence). V gave up 4 bases and J gave up 1 base; unmatched junction bases: 9.

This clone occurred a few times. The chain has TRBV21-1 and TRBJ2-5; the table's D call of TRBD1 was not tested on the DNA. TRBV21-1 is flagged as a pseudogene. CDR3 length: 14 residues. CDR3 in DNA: TGTGCCAGCAGCAAAGACAGGGACCAAGAGACCCAGTACTTC. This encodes CASSKDRDQETQYF.

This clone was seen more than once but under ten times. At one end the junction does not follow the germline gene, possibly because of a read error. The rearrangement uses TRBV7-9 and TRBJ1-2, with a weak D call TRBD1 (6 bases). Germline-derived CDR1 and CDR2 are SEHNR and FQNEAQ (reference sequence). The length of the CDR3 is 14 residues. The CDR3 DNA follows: TGTGCCAGCAGCATTCTCCGGGACAACTACGGCTTTGGTTTC. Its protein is CASSILRDNYGFGF. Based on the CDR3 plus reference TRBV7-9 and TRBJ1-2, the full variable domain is DTGVSQNPRHKITKRGQNVTFRCDPISEHNRLYWYRQTLGQGPEFLTYFQNEAQLEKSRLLSDRFSAERPKGSFSTLEIQRTEQGDSAMYLCASSILRDNYGFGFGSGTRLTVV.

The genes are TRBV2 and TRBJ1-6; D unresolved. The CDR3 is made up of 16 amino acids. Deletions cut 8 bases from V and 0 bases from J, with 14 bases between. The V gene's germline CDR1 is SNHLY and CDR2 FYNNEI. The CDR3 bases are TGTGCCAGCTCCCCCGGTCAGAGCTCCTATAATTCACCCCTCCACTTT. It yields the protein CASSPGQSSYNSPLHF.